This record looks at one T cell receptor beta chain sequence and its context. Its cognate antigen has yet to be identified. Base-call qualities are not available, and no considerably larger clone is one nucleotide away. This sample is drawn from a study of Ad26.COV2.S vaccination and SARS-CoV-2 variants (dated by TCRdb to about 2021). At the level of the whole study: Donors in the vaccine arm were drawn from COV1001, a phase I-IIa trial of Ad26.COV2.S in healthy adults that was multicentre, randomized, double-blind and placebo-controlled. A total of approximately 32 samples were included in the TCR-sequenced set, comprising around 19 Ad26.COV2.S vaccine recipients, 5 placebo recipients and 8 SARS-CoV-2 convalescent individuals. Participants in the trial were split at random into five groups of five each, receiving low-dose or high-dose Ad26.COV2.S once or twice, or else placebo on both occasions. Investigators remained blinded to trial group allocation during experiments and outcome assessment. TCRbeta repertoire sequencing served as the tool for gauging how specific and how broad the SARS-CoV-2-reactive T cell receptors were following Ad26.COV2.S vaccination. Ad26.COV2.S was administered intramuscularly at 5 x 10^10 or 1 x 10^11 viral particles, either as a single shot or as two shots given 56 days apart. General study outcomes and caveats: Ad26.COV2.S recipients had higher spike-specific TCR breadth than placebo recipients (P = 0.0014). The study was not powered for comparison of responses between vaccine doses or regimens. The authors noted that total T cell responses may have been underestimated by the TCR breadth and depth analyses. After vaccination, substantial breadth of spike-specific CD8+ and CD4+ T cell responses was reported. Vaccine and placebo recipients had similar non-spike TCR breadth, a finding consistent with the vaccine containing only spike.

Interpreted using the paper, the treatment or condition label stands for: roughly 20 received Ad26.COV2.S at low or high dose, single or two shots; about 5 received placebo; per-sample allocation not given. Repertoires of vaccine and placebo recipients were sequenced from samples collected on day 63 after the first injection. Between 29 July and 7 August 2020, Cohort 1b enrolled about 27 adults aged 18-55 years at one site in Boston, USA. Ad26.COV2.S was a replication-incompetent adenovirus type 26 vector expressing a prefusion-stabilized SARS-CoV-2 spike protein from the original Wuhan strain. TCRbeta CDR3 regions were sequenced with the immunoSEQ Assay. After extraction, genomic DNA underwent amplification by bias-controlled multiplex PCR, followed by high-throughput sequencing. As for the authors' bioinformatics: To quantify the absolute abundance of every unique TCRbeta CDR3 region, sequences were collapsed and filtered. T cell fraction was estimated by normalization of TCRbeta template counts to usable DNA, with usable DNA being measured through amplification of reference genes present in all nucleated cells. Repertoire TCRs were annotated as SARS-CoV-2-specific when V gene, CDR3 amino acid sequence and J gene were exactly matched to a known reactive TCR set. The reference SARS-CoV-2 TCR set was obtained from MIRA and was filtered for enrichment in COVID-19-positive ImmuneCODE repertoires, whereby public or cross-reactive TCRs were removed. Drawing on the MIRA antigens, annotated TCRs were analysed further at the level of specific ORF or position within ORF. Breadth was defined as annotated unique rearrangements over total unique productive rearrangements; depth was the summed frequency of those rearrangements. TCR breadth was compared between groups using two-sided Wilcoxon rank-sum tests. In its TCRdb copy, this immuneACCESS table keeps in-frame sequences only and misses some clones. Where compared with another copy, unresolved V genes explain less than half of these, and the others have no known cause. V and J calls and clone size come straight from that table; D and trimming were deduced from the DNA. The sample has 350,000 to 500,000 clones on record, approximately 90% of them singletons. In total, the top ten clones hold about 12% of the sample.

Trimming leaves V shorter by 0 bases and J shorter by 7 bases, with the junction holding 4 bases beyond the gene matches. Reading from cysteine to phenylalanine, the CDR3 counts 15 amino acids. Only CDR3 DNA is held: 45 bases, read in frame from base 1. The germline V gene encodes CDR1 MNHEY and CDR2 SMNVEV (reference sequence). Sample: peripheral blood, taken in a trial of Ad26.COV2.S vaccine versus placebo. Rearrangement joined TRBV27 to TRBJ2-1, with 9 bases in between that match TRBD2. The sequence derives from a person between 18 and 65 years old who received the Ad26.COV2.S COVID-19 vaccine or a placebo. The DNA sequence reads TGTGCCAGCAGTTTATCGGGCGGGAGGGGTAATGAGCAGTTCTTC. Its product reads: CASSLSGGRGNEQFF.